A single T cell receptor (beta chain) is shown here with its context. The CDR3 length is 16 residues. V lost 3 bases and J lost 2; bases outside the gene matches: 8. CDR1 is SGHRS and CDR2 is YFSETQ in the germline V gene. The entry originates in a study of T cell clonotyping in hematopoietic cell transplantation. Time point meaning: recipient sample about 28 days before transplant, after cytoreduction. The assay was immunoSEQ multiplex PCR, and TCRdb's table has in-frame clones only and misses some. The sample shows nearly 5,500 clones, approximately 84% of them seen only once. This specimen consisted of peripheral blood mononuclear cells, obtained before stem cell transplant. This chain joins TRBV5-1 and TRBJ2-3; TRBD2 matches 8 bases. The TCR originated in a man between 60 and 75 years old with acute myeloid leukemia. Some clones in this sample may be carry-over from other donors' samples. The DNA for the CDR3 is TGCGCCAGCAGCTACGCCGTAGCGGGGTCCACAGATACGCAGTATTTT. It specifies CASSYAVAGSTDTQYF. Together with reference TRBV5-1 and TRBJ2-3, the CDR3 gives the full variable domain: KAGVTQTPRYLIKTRGQQVTLSCSPISGHRSVSWYQQTPGQGLQFLFEYFSETQRNKGNFPGRFSGRQFSNSRSEMNVSTLELGDSALYLCASSYAVAGSTDTQYFGPGTRLTVL.